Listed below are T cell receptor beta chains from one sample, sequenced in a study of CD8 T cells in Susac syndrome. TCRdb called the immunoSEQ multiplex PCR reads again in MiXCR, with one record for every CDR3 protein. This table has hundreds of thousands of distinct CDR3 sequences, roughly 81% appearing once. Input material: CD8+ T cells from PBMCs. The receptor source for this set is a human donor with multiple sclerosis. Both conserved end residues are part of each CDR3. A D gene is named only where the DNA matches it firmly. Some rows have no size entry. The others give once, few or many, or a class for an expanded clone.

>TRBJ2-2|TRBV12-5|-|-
CASGSLIANTGELFF
TGTGCTAGTGGTTCGTTGATAGCGAACACCGGGGAGCTGTTTTTT
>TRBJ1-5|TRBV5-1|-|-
CASSLGPDGSNQPQHF
TGCGCCAGCAGCTTGGGCCCTGATGGGAGCAATCAGCCCCAGCATTTT
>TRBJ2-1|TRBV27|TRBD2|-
CASNGGGYNEQFF
TGTGCCAGCAACGGGGGGGGCTACAATGAGCAGTTCTTC
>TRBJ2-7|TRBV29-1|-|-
CSVEETPYEQYF
TGCAGCGTTGAGGAAACCCCTTACGAGCAGTACTTC
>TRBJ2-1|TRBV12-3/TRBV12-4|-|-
CASSEKSSYNEQFF
TGTGCCAGCAGTGAAAAAAGCTCCTACAATGAGCAGTTCTTC
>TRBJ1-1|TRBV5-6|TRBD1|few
CASSWGTGNTEAFF
TGTGCCAGCAGCTGGGGGACAGGGAACACTGAAGCTTTCTTT
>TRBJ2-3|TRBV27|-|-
CASAKQGRVGADTQYF
TGTGCCAGCGCAAAACAGGGAAGGGTGGGCGCAGATACGCAGTATTTT
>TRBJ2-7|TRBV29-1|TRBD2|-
CSVERLTSGSRYYEQYF
TGCAGCGTTGAAAGGCTAACTAGCGGGAGTCGGTACTACGAGCAGTACTTC
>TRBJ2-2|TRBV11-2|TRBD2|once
CASSLGSAGGKAGELFF
TGTGCCAGCAGCTTAGGGTCGGCGGGAGGGAAGGCCGGGGAGCTGTTTTTT
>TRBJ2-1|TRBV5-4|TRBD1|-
CASSPAGQGNNEQFF
TGTGCCAGCAGCCCAGCGGGACAGGGGAACAATGAGCAGTTCTTC
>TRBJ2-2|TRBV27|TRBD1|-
CASSPGTGGAGELFF
TGTGCCAGCAGTCCAGGGACAGGGGGGGCCGGGGAGCTGTTTTTT
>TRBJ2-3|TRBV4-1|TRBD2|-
CASSVTPGTSGRTDTQYF
TGCGCCAGCAGCGTTACTCCGGGGACTAGCGGGAGGACAGATACGCAGTATTTT
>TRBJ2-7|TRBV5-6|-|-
CASSLEVSEFYEQYF
TGTGCCAGCAGCTTGGAGGTTAGTGAGTTCTACGAGCAGTACTTC
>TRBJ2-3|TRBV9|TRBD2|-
CASSGGTSGLTDTQYF
TGTGCCAGCAGTGGAGGGACTAGCGGTCTCACAGATACGCAGTATTTT
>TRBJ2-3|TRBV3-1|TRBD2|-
CASSPGLAGRDTQYF
TGTGCCAGCAGCCCGGGACTAGCGGGGAGAGATACGCAGTATTTT
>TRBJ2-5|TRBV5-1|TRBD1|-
CASSLDRQGPQETQYF
TGCGCCAGCAGCTTGGACAGACAGGGCCCTCAAGAGACCCAGTACTTC
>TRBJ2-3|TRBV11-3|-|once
CASSPGVAELTDTQYF
TGTGCCAGCAGTCCCGGAGTGGCGGAACTCACAGATACGCAGTATTTT
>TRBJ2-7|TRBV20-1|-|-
CSARETSSYEQYF
TGCAGTGCTAGAGAGACCAGCAGCTACGAGCAGTACTTC
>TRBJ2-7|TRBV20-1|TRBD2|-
CSAIIRTSGSWYEQYF
TGCAGTGCCATAATAAGGACTAGCGGGAGTTGGTACGAGCAGTACTTC
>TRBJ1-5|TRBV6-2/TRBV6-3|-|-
CASSYPSPQPQHF
TGTGCCAGCAGTTACCCCTCCCCCCAGCCCCAGCATTTT
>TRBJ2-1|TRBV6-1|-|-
CASSEWGSSNNEQFF
TGTGCCAGCAGTGAATGGGGGTCAAGCAACAATGAGCAGTTCTTC
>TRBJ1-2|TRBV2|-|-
CASSLTRTYGYTF
TGTGCCAGCAGTTTGACCCGTACTTATGGCTACACCTTC
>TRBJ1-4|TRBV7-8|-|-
CASSWNEKLFF
TGTGCCAGCAGCTGGAATGAAAAACTGTTTTTT
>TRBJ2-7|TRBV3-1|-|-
CASSQGYIREQYF
TGTGCCAGCAGCCAAGGATATATCCGTGAGCAGTACTTC
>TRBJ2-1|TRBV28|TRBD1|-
CASRTGTDYNEQFF
TGTGCCAGCAGGACCGGGACAGACTACAATGAGCAGTTCTTC
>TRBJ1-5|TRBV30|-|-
CAWTETDSNQPQHF
TGTGCCTGGACCGAGACAGATAGCAATCAGCCCCAGCATTTT
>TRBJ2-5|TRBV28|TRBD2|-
CASSYPLAGPQETQYF
TGTGCCAGCAGTTATCCACTAGCGGGGCCCCAAGAGACCCAGTACTTC
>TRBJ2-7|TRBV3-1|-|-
CASMQGGFPYEQYF
TGTGCCAGCATGCAGGGCGGTTTCCCCTACGAGCAGTACTTC
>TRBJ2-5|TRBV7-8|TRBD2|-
CASRGARGLVKETQYF
TGTGCCAGCAGAGGCGCTAGGGGACTAGTTAAAGAGACCCAGTACTTC
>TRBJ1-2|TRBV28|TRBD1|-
CASRRQGWDYGYTF
TGTGCCAGCAGAAGACAGGGTTGGGACTATGGCTACACCTTC
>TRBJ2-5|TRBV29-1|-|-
CSVEDLRLSGGQETQYF
TGCAGCGTTGAAGATTTGCGGCTCTCCGGCGGGCAAGAGACCCAGTACTTC
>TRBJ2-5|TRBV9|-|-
CASSVVTGPQETQYF
TGTGCCAGCAGCGTGGTAACGGGGCCCCAAGAGACCCAGTACTTC
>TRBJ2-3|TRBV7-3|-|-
CASSPPTTDTQYF
TGTGCCAGCAGCCCTCCGACAACAGATACGCAGTATTTT
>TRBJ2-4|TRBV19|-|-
CASSIARFRDIQYF
TGTGCCAGTAGTATAGCCCGTTTTCGGGACATTCAGTACTTC
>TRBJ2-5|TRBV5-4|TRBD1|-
CASSWDRGETQYF
TGTGCCAGCAGCTGGGACAGGGGGGAGACCCAGTACTTC
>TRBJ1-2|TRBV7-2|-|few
CASSFRTDRTNYGYTF
TGTGCCAGCAGCTTTAGGACAGATCGAACTAACTATGGCTACACCTTC
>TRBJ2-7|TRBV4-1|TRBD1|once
CASSQRQGVYEQYF
TGCGCCAGCAGCCAGAGACAGGGGGTCTACGAGCAGTACTTC
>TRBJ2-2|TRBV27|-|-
CASRTETGELFF
TGTGCCAGCAGAACGGAGACCGGGGAGCTGTTTTTT
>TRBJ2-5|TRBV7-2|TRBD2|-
CASSPARGGSPETQYF
TGTGCCAGCAGCCCCGCACGGGGCGGGAGTCCGGAGACCCAGTACTTC
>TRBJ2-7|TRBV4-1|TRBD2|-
CASSLRTSTTYEQYF
TGCGCCAGCAGCCTTAGGACTAGCACTACCTACGAGCAGTACTTC
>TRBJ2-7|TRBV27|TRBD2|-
CASSHLLAGGPHEQYF
TGTGCCAGCAGTCATCTCCTAGCGGGAGGGCCCCACGAGCAGTACTTC
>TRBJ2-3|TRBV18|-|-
CASSPALEGPDTQYF
TGTGCCAGCTCACCCGCGTTAGAAGGTCCAGATACGCAGTATTTT
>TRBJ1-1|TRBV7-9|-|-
CASSATAAGDTEAFF
TGTGCCAGCAGCGCGACAGCCGCGGGGGACACTGAAGCTTTCTTT
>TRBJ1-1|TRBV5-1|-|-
CASSYGQEAFF
TGCGCCAGCAGCTACGGACAGGAAGCTTTCTTT
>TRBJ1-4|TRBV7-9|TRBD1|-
CASSSSLGTVNEKLFF
TGTGCCAGCAGCTCTTCCCTCGGGACAGTGAATGAAAAACTGTTTTTT